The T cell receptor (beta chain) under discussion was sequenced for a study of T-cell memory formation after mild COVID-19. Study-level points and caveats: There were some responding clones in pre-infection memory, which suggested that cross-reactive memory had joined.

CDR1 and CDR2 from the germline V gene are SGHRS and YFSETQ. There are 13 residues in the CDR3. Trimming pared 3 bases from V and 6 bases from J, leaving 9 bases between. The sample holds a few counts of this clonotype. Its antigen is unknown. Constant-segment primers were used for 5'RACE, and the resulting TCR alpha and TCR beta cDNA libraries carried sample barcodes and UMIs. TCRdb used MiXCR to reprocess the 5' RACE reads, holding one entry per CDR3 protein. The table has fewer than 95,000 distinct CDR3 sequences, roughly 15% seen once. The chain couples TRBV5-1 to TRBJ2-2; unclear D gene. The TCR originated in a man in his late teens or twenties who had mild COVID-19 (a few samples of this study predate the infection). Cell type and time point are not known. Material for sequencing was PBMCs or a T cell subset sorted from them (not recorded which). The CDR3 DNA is TGCGCCAGCAGCTGGCCTAAGGCCGGGGAGCTGTTTTTT. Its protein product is CASSWPKAGELFF.